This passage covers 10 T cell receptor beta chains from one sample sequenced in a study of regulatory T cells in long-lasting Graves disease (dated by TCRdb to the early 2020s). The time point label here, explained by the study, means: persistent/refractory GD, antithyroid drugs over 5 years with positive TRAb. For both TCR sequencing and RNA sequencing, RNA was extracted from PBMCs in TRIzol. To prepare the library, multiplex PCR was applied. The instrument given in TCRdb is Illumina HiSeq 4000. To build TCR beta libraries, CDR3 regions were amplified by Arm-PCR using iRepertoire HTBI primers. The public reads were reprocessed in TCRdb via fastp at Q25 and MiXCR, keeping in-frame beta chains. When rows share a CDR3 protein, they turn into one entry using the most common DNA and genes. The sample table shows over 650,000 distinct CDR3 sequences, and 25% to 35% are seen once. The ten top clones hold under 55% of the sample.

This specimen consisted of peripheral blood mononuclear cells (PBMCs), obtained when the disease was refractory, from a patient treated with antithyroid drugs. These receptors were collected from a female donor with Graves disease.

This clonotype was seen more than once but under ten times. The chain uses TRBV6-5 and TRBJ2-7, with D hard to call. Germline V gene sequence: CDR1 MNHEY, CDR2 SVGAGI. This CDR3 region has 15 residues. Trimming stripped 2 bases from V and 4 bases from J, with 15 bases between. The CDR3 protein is CASSYTVPTLYEQYF. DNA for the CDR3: TGTGCCAGCAGTTACACGGTCCCTACATTGTACGAGCAGTACTTC.

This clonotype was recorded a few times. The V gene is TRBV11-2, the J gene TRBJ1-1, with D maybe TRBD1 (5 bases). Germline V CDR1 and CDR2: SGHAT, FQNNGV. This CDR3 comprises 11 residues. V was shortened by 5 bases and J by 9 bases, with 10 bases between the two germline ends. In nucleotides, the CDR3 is TGTGCCAGCAGCCCCCGGGACCAAGCTTTCTTT. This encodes CASSPRDQAFF.

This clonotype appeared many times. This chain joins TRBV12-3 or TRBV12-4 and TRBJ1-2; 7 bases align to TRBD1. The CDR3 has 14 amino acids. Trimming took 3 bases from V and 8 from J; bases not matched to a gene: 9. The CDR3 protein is CASSFDAGGWGYTF. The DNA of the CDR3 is TGTGCCAGCAGTTTCGACGCAGGGGGTTGGGGCTACACCTTC.

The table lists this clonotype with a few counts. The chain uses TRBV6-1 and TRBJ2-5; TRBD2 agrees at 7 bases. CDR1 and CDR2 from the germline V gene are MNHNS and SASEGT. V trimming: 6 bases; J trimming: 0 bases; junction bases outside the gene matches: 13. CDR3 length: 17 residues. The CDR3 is CASSPLVAGVDQETQYF. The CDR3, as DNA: TGTGCCAGCAGCCCTCTTGTTGCGGGAGTTGACCAAGAGACCCAGTACTTC.

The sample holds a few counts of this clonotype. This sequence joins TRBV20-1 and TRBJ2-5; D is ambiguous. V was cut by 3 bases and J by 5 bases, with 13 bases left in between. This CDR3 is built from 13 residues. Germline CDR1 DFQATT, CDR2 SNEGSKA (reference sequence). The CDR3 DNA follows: TGCAGTGCTAGGACCGCAGGAGTCGAGACCCAGTACTTC. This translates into CSARTAGVETQYF.

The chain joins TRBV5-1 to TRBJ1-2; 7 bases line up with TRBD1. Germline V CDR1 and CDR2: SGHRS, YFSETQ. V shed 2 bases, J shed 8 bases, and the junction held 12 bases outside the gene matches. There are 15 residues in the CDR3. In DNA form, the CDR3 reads TGCGCCAGCAGCTTAGGGGGGCGCACAGGGGTCGGCTACACCTTC. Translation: CASSLGGRTGVGYTF. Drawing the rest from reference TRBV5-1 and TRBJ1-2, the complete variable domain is KAGVTQTPRYLIKTRGQQVTLSCSPISGHRSVSWYQQTPGQGLQFLFEYFSETQRNKGNFPGRFSGRQFSNSRSEMNVSTLELGDSALYLCASSLGGRTGVGYTFGSGTRLTVV.

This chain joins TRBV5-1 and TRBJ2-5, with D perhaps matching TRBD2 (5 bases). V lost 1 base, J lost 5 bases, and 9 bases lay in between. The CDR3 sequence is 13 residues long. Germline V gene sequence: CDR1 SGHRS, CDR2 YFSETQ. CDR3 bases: TGCGCCAGCAGCTTGATCTCGGGGGAGACCCAGTACTTC. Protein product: CASSLISGETQYF. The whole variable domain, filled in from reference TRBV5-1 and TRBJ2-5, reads KAGVTQTPRYLIKTRGQQVTLSCSPISGHRSVSWYQQTPGQGLQFLFEYFSETQRNKGNFPGRFSGRQFSNSRSEMNVSTLELGDSALYLCASSLISGETQYFGPGTRLLVL.

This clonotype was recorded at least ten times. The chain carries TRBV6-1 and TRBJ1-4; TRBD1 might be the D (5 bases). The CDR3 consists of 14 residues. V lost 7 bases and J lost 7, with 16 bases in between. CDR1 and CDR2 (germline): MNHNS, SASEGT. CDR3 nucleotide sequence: TGTGCCAGCACCCATTCAACGGACACTGAAAAACTGTTTTTT. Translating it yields CASTHSTDTEKLFF.

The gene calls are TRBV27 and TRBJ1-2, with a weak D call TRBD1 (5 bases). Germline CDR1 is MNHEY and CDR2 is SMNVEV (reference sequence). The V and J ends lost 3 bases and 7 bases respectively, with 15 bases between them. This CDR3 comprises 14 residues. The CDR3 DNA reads TGTGCCAGCAGTTTCGGGAGCGGGACGAGTGGCTACACCTTC. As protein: CASSFGSGTSGYTF.

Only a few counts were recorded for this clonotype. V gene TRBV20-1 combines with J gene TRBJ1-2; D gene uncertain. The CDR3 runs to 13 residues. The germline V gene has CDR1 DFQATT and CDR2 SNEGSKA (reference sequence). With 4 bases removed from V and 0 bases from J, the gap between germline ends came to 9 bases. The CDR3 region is CSATRYPNYGYTF. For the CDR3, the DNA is TGCAGTGCTACGCGTTATCCTAACTATGGCTACACCTTC.